The T cell receptor (beta chain) under discussion was sequenced for a study of CD8+CD57+ T cells in acquired aplastic anemia. Across the whole study: Sorted CD4+ plus CD8+ cells gave DNA averaging roughly 3 ug. General observations from the study: Patients and controls turned out to have 25 to 35 CD8+ CDR3 sequences in common.

Comment on this clonotype: Antigen: not known. A clone one base away is much larger, so this may be a read error.

By flow cytometry, patients selected for sequencing had shown an expansion of CD8+CD57+ cells. All patients were therapy-naive when blood was sampled. Genomic DNA, the template, was used for profiling of the TCR beta VDJ and CDR3. TCRdb re-analysed the reads in MiXCR, keeping a single row per CDR3 protein. Of under 200,000 distinct CDR3 sequences in the sample, roughly 50% were seen once. There are 18 residues in the CDR3. CDR1 and CDR2 (germline): MRHNA, SNTAGT. The origin of this receptor is a human donor with aplastic anemia. The sample taken for sequencing was sorted CD4+, CD8+, or CD8+CD57+ T cells (not recorded which) from PBMCs. The chain couples TRBV6-4 to TRBJ2-2; D ambiguous. The CDR3 is CASRDSVAIYSNTGELFF. In nucleotides, the CDR3 is TGTGCCAGCAGAGACTCCGTCGCCATTTACTCGAACACCGGGGAGCTGTTTTTT.